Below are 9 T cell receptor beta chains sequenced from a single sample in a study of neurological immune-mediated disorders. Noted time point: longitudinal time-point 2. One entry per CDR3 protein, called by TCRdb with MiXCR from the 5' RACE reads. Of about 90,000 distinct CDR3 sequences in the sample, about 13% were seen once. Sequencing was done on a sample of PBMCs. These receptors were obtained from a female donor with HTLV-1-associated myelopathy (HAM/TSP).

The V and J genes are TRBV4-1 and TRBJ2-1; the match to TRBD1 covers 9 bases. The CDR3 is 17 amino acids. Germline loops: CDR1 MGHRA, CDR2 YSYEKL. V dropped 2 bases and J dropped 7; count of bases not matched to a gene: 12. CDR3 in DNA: TGCGCCAGCAGCCAAAAAGCGCCGGGACAGGGTGTAAATGAGCAGTTCTTC. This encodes CASSQKAPGQGVNEQFF.

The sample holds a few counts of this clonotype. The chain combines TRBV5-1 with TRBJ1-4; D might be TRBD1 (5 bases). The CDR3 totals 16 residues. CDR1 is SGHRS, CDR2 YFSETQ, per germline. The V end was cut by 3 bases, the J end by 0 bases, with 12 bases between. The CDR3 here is CASSWGGGPTNEKLFF. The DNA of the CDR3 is TGCGCCAGCAGCTGGGGGGGAGGTCCAACTAATGAAAAACTGTTTTTT.

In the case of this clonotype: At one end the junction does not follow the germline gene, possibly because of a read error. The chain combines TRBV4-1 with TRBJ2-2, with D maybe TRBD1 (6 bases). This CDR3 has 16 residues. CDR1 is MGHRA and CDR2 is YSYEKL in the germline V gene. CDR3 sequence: CDSSPSRQENTRELFF. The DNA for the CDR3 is TGCGACAGCAGCCCCTCAAGACAGGAGAACACCAGGGAGCTGTTTTTT.

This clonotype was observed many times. The CDR3 reads CASSPGGGSSYNEQFF. The CDR3 region has the DNA TGTGCCAGCAGCCCAGGGGGGGGGAGCTCCTACAATGAGCAGTTCTTC. The chain links TRBV5-5 to TRBJ2-1; possibly TRBD1 or TRBD2 for D (7 bases each). CDR3 length: 16 amino acids. With 4 bases removed from V and 0 bases from J, the gap between germline ends came to 14 bases. Germline lookup yields CDR1 SGHKS and CDR2 YYEKEE (reference sequence).

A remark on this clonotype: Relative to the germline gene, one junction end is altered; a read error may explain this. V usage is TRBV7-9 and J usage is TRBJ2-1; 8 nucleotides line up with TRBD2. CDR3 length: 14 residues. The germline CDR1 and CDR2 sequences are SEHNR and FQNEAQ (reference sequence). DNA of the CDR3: TGTGCCAGCTCCCGGGGGGGGACCTACAATGAGCAGCTCTTC. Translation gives CASSRGGTYNEQLF.

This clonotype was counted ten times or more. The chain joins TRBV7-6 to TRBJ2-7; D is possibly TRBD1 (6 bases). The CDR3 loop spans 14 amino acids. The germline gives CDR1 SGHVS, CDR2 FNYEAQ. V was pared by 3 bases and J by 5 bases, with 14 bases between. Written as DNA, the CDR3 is TGTGCCAGCAGCTTGACAGGTCCGAAAGACGAGCAGTACTTC. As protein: CASSLTGPKDEQYF.

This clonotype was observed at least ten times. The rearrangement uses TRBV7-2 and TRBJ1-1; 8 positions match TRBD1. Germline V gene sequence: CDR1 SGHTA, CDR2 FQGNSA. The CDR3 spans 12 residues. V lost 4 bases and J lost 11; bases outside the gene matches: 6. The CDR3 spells CASSSTTGDAFF. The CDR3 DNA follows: TGTGCCAGCAGCTCTACGACAGGGGACGCTTTCTTT.

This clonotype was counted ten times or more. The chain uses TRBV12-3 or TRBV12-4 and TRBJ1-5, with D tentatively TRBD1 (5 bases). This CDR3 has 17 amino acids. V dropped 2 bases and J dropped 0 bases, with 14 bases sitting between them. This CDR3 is CASSLRGRTNSNQPQHF. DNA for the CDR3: TGTGCCAGCAGTTTACGGGGACGGACTAATAGCAATCAGCCCCAGCATTTT.

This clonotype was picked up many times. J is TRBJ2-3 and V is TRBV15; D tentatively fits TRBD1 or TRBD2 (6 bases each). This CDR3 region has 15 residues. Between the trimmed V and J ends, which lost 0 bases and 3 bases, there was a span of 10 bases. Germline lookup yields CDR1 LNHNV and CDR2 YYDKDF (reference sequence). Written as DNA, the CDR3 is TGTGCCACCAGCAGAGAAGGGGGGCTTACAGATACGCAGTATTTT. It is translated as CATSREGGLTDTQYF.